This T cell receptor (beta chain) was recovered during a study of shared clonotypes between healthy human individuals. Study-wide findings and caveats: Clonotype sharing among donors, it was expected, would be affected by sequencing depth. Naive subsets, compared against memory subsets, generally had larger estimated richness values. A limitation of the genetic and exposure-history diversity represented arose from few donors. Sampling included only blood; tissue repertoires likely differ.

This CDR3 contains 15 residues. The germline V gene has CDR1 ENHRY and CDR2 SYGVKD. V dropped 3 bases and J dropped 3 bases, with 14 bases sitting between them. Clones were sequenced by immunoSEQ multiplex PCR, and TCRdb holds only the in-frame ones, with some missing. The table shows about 1.5 million clones, with approximately 97% occurring only once. This clone occurred once. What it recognizes is unknown. This sequence originates from a man aged 25 to 45 in good health. Sequences were obtained from naive CD4+ T cells sorted from blood. Noted subset: CD45RA+ positively selected. The chain combines TRBV10-3 with TRBJ2-5, with D perhaps TRBD1 (5 bases). This CDR3 is CAISDGADTKETQYF. The CDR3 DNA sequence: TGTGCCATCAGTGATGGTGCGGACACCAAAGAGACCCAGTACTTC.